This T cell receptor (beta chain) was identified during a study of technical replicates of blood from a handful of donors. Only in-frame clones appear in the TCRdb table, and some are missing; sequencing was by immunoSEQ multiplex PCR. This repertoire shows 80,000 or so clones, roughly 95% found once; its top ten account for about 0.36%. The germline V gene encodes CDR1 SNHLY and CDR2 FYNNEI. There are 15 residues in the CDR3. The V and J ends lost 7 bases and 5 bases, in that order; junction bases with no gene match: 12. The source of this sequence is a human donor in good health. The chain has TRBV2 and TRBJ2-7; 9 bases are a match to TRBD1. The sequencing sample was made of T cells isolated from PBMCs. In DNA form, the CDR3 reads TGTGCCAGCACGAAACGGGACAGGGTTACGGACGAGCAGTACTTC. As protein: CASTKRDRVTDEQYF.